A selection of T cell receptor beta chains follows, all from one sample in a study of identical twins. In TCRdb, the 5' RACE reads were re-called with MiXCR into one record per CDR3 protein. Of approximately 220,000 distinct CDR3 sequences listed, approximately 6.8% are singletons. The sample was also reused in another study, on yellow fever vaccine responses in identical twins.

Sequencing input: CD8+ T cells sorted from blood. These receptors were collected from a woman aged 18-29 years in good health. CDR3s include the opening cysteine and the closing phenylalanine or tryptophan. The order of the fields is D gene, J gene, V gene, clone size, CDR3 DNA, CDR3 protein. The D gene is left open where the match is weak. A clone size is listed for some rows: how often the clone was seen (once, few, many), or a class if it is expanded.

-	TRBJ2-3	TRBV20-1	many	TGCAGTGCATATGGAGGCACAGATACGCAGTATTTT	CSAYGGTDTQYF
TRBD2	TRBJ2-5	TRBV4-2	-	TGTGCCAGCAGCCAAGATTCGGCCGGGGGGGCCTGGGAGACCCAGTACTTC	CASSQDSAGGAWETQYF
-	TRBJ1-5	TRBV7-9	many	TGTGCCAGCAGCGCCGCCCATGGCAATCAGCCCCAGCATTTT	CASSAAHGNQPQHF
TRBD1	TRBJ2-7	TRBV7-3	many	TGTGCCAGCAGCCTGGGACAGGGTTTCGACGAGCAGTACTTC	CASSLGQGFDEQYF
TRBD1	TRBJ2-5	TRBV27	few	TGTGCCAGCAGTTCGGGACAGGGGGCGGTGACCCAGTACTTC	CASSSGQGAVTQYF
-	TRBJ1-5	TRBV4-1	many	TGCGCCAGCAGCCAAGTCGGGCAGGGTAGCAATCAGCCCCAGCATTTT	CASSQVGQGSNQPQHF
TRBD2	TRBJ2-1	TRBV20-1	-	TGCAGTGCTGTGGGACTAGTAAGTGGTGAGCAGTTCTTC	CSAVGLVSGEQFF
-	TRBJ2-2	TRBV5-1	many	TGCGCCAGCAGCCTACGGGCCTCCGGGGAGCTGTTTTTT	CASSLRASGELFF
TRBD1	TRBJ1-2	TRBV4-2	-	TGTGCCAGCAGCCAAGGTCTCGAAGAGGGGGCCGGCGGCTACACCTTC	CASSQGLEEGAGGYTF
TRBD1	TRBJ1-1	TRBV6-1	few	TGTGCCAGCAGTGCCCGACAGGGCGGGGGCACTGAAGCTTTCTTT	CASSARQGGGTEAFF
TRBD2	TRBJ2-1	TRBV20-1	-	TGCAGTGCTAGAGCCGGGGGGTGGAGTCATGGCTTCGCCGACAATGAGCAGTTCTTC	CSARAGGWSHGFADNEQFF
-	TRBJ2-1	TRBV20-1	-	TGCAGTGCTAGAGATCCGGGGACTCCTGAGCAGTTCTTC	CSARDPGTPEQFF
-	TRBJ2-5	TRBV20-1	many	TGCAGTGCTAGAGATTCGGGATCAGGGGACATTTGGCCTCAAGAGACCCAGTACTTC	CSARDSGSGDIWPQETQYF
TRBD1	TRBJ1-1	TRBV10-2	-	TGCGCCAGCAGGGACAGGGAGAACACTGAAGCTTTCTTT	CASRDRENTEAFF
-	TRBJ1-1	TRBV7-9	-	TGTGCCAGCAGCTTTGGGGGGGCGGAAGCTTTCTTT	CASSFGGAEAFF
-	TRBJ2-5	TRBV6-1	-	TGTGCCAGCAGTCCCCTTCGCAACCCAGAGACCCAGTACTTC	CASSPLRNPETQYF
TRBD2	TRBJ2-3	TRBV20-1	few	TGCAGTGCTAGAGATTTGCTAGCGGGAATGACAGATACGCAGTATTTT	CSARDLLAGMTDTQYF
-	TRBJ2-5	TRBV9	many	TGTGCCAGCAGCGTGTCGGAGACCCAGTACTTC	CASSVSETQYF
-	TRBJ2-7	TRBV4-1	few	TGCGCCAGCAGCCAAAGATCGGGTAGCACCTACGAGCAGTACTTC	CASSQRSGSTYEQYF
TRBD2	TRBJ2-3	TRBV3-1	few	TGTGCCAGCAGCCAAGATTGGCTAGCGGGGGCCACAGATACGCAGTATTTT	CASSQDWLAGATDTQYF
-	TRBJ2-3	TRBV14	-	TGTGCCAGCAGCCAAGATCTGTGGGGAGATACGCAGTATTTT	CASSQDLWGDTQYF
TRBD2	TRBJ2-6	TRBV10-3	-	TGTGCCATCAAGGGCGGGGGGGGGCCCTACTCTGGGGCCAACGTCCTGACTTTC	CAIKGGGGPYSGANVLTF
-	TRBJ1-2	TRBV12-3/TRBV12-4	many	TGTGCCAGCAGCCCAGACGGGTCGGGCTACACCTTC	CASSPDGSGYTF
TRBD2	TRBJ2-3	TRBV28	many	TGTGCCAGCAGTTTACACGGACTAGCGGGGGGAAGCACAGATACGCAGTATTTT	CASSLHGLAGGSTDTQYF
-	TRBJ2-5	TRBV15	-	TGTGCCACCAGCAGAGATGGTCTTCAAGAGACCCAGTACTTC	CATSRDGLQETQYF
-	TRBJ2-5	TRBV7-9	-	TGTGCCAGCAGCCCTAGGGGCGCAGGGGGGACCCAAGAGACCCAGTACTTC	CASSPRGAGGTQETQYF
TRBD2	TRBJ2-1	TRBV20-1	few	TGCAGTGCTAGAGAACGGGGGGTCTACAATGAGCAGTTCTTC	CSARERGVYNEQFF
TRBD1	TRBJ2-3	TRBV4-1	many	TGCGCCAGCAGCCAGTCACCGGGACAGGCCCCAGATACGCAGTATTTT	CASSQSPGQAPDTQYF
-	TRBJ1-6	TRBV12-3/TRBV12-4	many	TGTGCCAGCAGTTGGGGGGGAAGTTCACCCCTCCACTTT	CASSWGGSSPLHF
-	TRBJ2-1	TRBV28	-	TGTGCCAGCAGTTTACTGATGGGAGCTGGGAACAATGAGCAGTTCTTC	CASSLLMGAGNNEQFF
-	TRBJ2-1	TRBV12-3/TRBV12-4	many	TGTGCCAGCAGTTTAGAAACCTTAGCCAATGAGCAGTTCTTC	CASSLETLANEQFF
-	TRBJ2-3	TRBV9	-	TGTGCCAGCAGCGTAGCTACTGCGAGTTCAGATACGCAGTATTTT	CASSVATASSDTQYF
-	TRBJ1-2	TRBV20-1	many	TGCAGTGCTAGAGATCTCGAGCGGAACTATGGCTACACCTTC	CSARDLERNYGYTF
-	TRBJ2-3	TRBV12-3/TRBV12-4	many	TGTGCCAGCAGCCCCGGGACTCACACAGATACGCAGTATTTT	CASSPGTHTDTQYF
TRBD1	TRBJ1-6	TRBV27	-	TGTGCCAGCAGCTCAGGGGGGTATAATTCACCCCTCCACTTT	CASSSGGYNSPLHF
TRBD2	TRBJ2-1	TRBV10-3	many	TGTGCCATCAGCGCACAGCGGGATGTCTCCTACAATGAGCAGTTCTTC	CAISAQRDVSYNEQFF
TRBD2	TRBJ2-1	TRBV6-2/TRBV6-3	-	TGTGCCAGCAGTGATCCGGGACTAGCGTACAGCTCCTACAATGAGCAGTTCTTC	CASSDPGLAYSSYNEQFF
TRBD2	TRBJ2-7	TRBV12-3/TRBV12-4	many	TGTGCCAGCAGTCCCACAGCGGGAGTAGCCTACGAGCAGTACTTC	CASSPTAGVAYEQYF
-	TRBJ2-1	TRBV2	-	TGTGCCAGCGAAAGAAACAATGAGCAGTTCTTC	CASERNNEQFF
-	TRBJ2-2	TRBV12-3/TRBV12-4	few	TGTGCCAGCAGTCCCAGAGAGACAGGAGAACTGTTTTTT	CASSPRETGELFF
TRBD1	TRBJ1-1	TRBV24-1	many	TGTGCCACCAGAGCAGGGGGTAACACTGAAGCTTTCTTT	CATRAGGNTEAFF
-	TRBJ2-2	TRBV5-5	few	TGTGCCAGCAGCTTCAAGACCACCGGGGAGCTGTTTTTT	CASSFKTTGELFF